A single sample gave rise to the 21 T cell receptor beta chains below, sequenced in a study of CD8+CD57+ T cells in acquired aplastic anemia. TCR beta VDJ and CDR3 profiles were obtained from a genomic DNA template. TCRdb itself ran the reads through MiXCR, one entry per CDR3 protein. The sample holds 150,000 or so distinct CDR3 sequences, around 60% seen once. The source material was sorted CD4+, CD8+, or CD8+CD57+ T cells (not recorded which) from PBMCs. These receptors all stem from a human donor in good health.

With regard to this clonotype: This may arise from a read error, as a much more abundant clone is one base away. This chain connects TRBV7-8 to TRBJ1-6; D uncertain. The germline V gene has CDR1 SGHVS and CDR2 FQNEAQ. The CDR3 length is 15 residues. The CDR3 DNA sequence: TGTGCCAACAGCTTAGATAGTAACTATAATTCACCCCTCCACTTT. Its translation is CANSLDSNYNSPLHF.

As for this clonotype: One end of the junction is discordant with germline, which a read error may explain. The CDR3 reads CAGSLYGELNEKLFF. In DNA, the CDR3 is TGTGCCGGCAGCTTATACGGCGAACTTAATGAAAAACTGTTTTTT. This rearrangement joins TRBV7-9 to TRBJ1-4; D remains unclear. The germline V gene has CDR1 SEHNR and CDR2 FQNEAQ (reference sequence). The CDR3 runs to 15 residues.

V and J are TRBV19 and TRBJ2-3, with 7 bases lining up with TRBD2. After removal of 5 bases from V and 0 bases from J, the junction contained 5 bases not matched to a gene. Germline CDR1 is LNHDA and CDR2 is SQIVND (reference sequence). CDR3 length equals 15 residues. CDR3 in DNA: TGTGCCAGTAGTCTAAGCGGGGTCAGCACAGATACGCAGTATTTT. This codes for CASSLSGVSTDTQYF.

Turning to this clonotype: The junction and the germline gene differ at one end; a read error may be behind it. The CDR3 is CASSLLAGGPQETQYF. In DNA form, the CDR3 reads TGCGCCAGTAGCTTGCTAGCGGGAGGGCCCCAAGAGACCCAGTACTTC. The chain uses TRBV5-1 and TRBJ2-5; TRBD2 matches at 12 bases. This CDR3 contains 16 residues. From germline, CDR1 is SGHRS and CDR2 YFSETQ.

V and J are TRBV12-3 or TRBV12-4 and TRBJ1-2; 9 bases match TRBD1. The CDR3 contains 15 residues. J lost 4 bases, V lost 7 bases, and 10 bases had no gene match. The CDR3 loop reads CASTPQGQGVYGYTF. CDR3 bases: TGTGCCAGCACCCCTCAGGGACAGGGCGTCTATGGCTACACCTTC.

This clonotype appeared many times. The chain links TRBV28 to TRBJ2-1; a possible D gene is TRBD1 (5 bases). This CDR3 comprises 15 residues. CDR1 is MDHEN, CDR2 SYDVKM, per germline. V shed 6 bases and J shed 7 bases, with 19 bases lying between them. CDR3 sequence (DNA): TGTGCCAGCAGACTCCCAGGGCGCGTGGGGAATGAGCAGTTCTTC. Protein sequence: CASRLPGRVGNEQFF.

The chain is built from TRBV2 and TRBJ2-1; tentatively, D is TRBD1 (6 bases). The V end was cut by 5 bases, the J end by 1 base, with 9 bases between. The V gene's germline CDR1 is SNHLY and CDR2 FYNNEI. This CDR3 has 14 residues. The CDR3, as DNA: TGTGCCAGCAGTAGGGACACATCCTACAATGAGCAGTTCTTC. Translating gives CASSRDTSYNEQFF.

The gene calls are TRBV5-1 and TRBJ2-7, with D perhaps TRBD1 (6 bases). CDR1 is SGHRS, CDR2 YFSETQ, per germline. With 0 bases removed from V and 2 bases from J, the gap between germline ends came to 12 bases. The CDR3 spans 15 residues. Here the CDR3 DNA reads TGCGCCAGCAGCTTGGAAGGGACACCCGCCTACGAGCAGTACTTC. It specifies CASSLEGTPAYEQYF. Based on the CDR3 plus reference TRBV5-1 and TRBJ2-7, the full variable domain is KAGVTQTPRYLIKTRGQQVTLSCSPISGHRSVSWYQQTPGQGLQFLFEYFSETQRNKGNFPGRFSGRQFSNSRSEMNVSTLELGDSALYLCASSLEGTPAYEQYFGPGTRLTVT.

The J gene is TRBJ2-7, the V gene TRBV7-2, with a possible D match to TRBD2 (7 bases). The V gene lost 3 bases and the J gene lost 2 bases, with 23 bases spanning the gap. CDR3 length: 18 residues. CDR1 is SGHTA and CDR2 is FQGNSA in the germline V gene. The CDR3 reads CASSLGGGGGAAAYEQYF. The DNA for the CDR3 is TGTGCCAGCAGCTTGGGGGGAGGGGGGGGCGCGGCCGCCTACGAGCAGTACTTC. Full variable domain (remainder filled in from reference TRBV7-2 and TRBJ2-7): GAGVSQSPSNKVTEKGKDVELRCDPISGHTALYWYRQSLGQGLEFLIYFQGNSAPDKSGLPSDRFSAERTGGSVSTLTIQRTQQEDSAVYLCASSLGGGGGAAAYEQYFGPGTRLTVT.

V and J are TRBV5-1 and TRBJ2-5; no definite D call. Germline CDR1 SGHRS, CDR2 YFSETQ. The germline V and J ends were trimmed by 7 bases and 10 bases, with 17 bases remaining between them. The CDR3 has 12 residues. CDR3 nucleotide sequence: TGCGCCAGCGGCCGGAGTTACAATGACCAGTACTTC. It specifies CASGRSYNDQYF.

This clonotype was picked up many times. The DNA of the CDR3 is TGCGCCAGCAGCCAAGATCAAGCGGGGCAGGGACAAGAGACCCAGTACTTC. Amino acids: CASSQDQAGQGQETQYF. V and J are TRBV4-3 and TRBJ2-5, with TRBD2 matching over 7 bases. V dropped 0 bases and J dropped 2; count of bases not matched to a gene: 9. Germline lookup yields CDR1 LGHNA and CDR2 YSLEER. The CDR3 runs 17 residues.

In DNA form, the CDR3 reads TGTGCCAGCAGCCGACAGTTCGCTGGATACGGGGAGCTGTTTTTT. The encoded protein is CASSRQFAGYGELFF. The chain links TRBV7-2 to TRBJ2-2; D perhaps matches TRBD1 (5 bases). Germline V gene data show CDR1 as SGHTA and CDR2 as FQGNSA. The CDR3 is made up of 15 amino acids. V lost 5 bases and J 7 bases, leaving 17 bases between the germline ends. The full variable domain, completed using reference TRBV7-2 and TRBJ2-2, is GAGVSQSPSNKVTEKGKDVELRCDPISGHTALYWYRQSLGQGLEFLIYFQGNSAPDKSGLPSDRFSAERTGGSVSTLTIQRTQQEDSAVYLCASSRQFAGYGELFFGEGSRLTVL.

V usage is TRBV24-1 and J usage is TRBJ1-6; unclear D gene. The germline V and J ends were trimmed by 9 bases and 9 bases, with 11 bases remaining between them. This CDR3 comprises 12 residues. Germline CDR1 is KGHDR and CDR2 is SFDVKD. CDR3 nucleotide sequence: TGTGCCACCGCTTTGTATCTTTCACCCCTCCACTTT. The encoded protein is CATALYLSPLHF.

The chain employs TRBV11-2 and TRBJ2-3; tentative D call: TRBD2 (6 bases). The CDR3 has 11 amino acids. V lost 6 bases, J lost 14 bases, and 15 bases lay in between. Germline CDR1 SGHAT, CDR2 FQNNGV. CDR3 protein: CASRSRTEGYF. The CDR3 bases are TGTGCCAGCAGATCACGGACGGAGGGGTATTTT. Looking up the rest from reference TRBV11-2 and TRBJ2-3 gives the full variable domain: EAGVAQSPRYKIIEKRQSVAFWCNPISGHATLYWYQQILGQGPKLLIQFQNNGVVDDSQLPKDRFSAERLKGVDSTLKIQPAKLEDSAVYLCASRSRTEGYFGPGTRLTVL.

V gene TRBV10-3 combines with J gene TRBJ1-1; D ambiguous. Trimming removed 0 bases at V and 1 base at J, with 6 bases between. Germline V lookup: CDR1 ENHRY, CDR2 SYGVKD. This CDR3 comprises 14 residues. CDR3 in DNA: TGTGCCATCAGTGAGTCTCAGTCGAACACTGAAGCTTTCTTT. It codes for CAISESQSNTEAFF.

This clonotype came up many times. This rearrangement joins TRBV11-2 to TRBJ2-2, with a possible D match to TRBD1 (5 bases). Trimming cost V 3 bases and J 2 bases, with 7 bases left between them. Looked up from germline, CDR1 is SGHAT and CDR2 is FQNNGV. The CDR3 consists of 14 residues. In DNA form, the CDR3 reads TGTGCCAGCAGCTTTCAGGGAAACACCGGGGAGCTGTTTTTT. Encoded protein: CASSFQGNTGELFF. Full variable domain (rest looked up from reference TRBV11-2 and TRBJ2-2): EAGVAQSPRYKIIEKRQSVAFWCNPISGHATLYWYQQILGQGPKLLIQFQNNGVVDDSQLPKDRFSAERLKGVDSTLKIQPAKLEDSAVYLCASSFQGNTGELFFGEGSRLTVL.

The CDR3 coding sequence is TGTGCCAGCTCACCCTTGGACAGGGGAGCTAATCAGCCCCAGCATTTT. Translated: CASSPLDRGANQPQHF. The chain joins TRBV7-3 to TRBJ1-5; TRBD1 matches 9 bases. J was trimmed by 4 bases and V by 8 bases; bases with no gene match: 12. The CDR3 runs to 16 residues. Germline lookup yields CDR1 SGHTA and CDR2 FQGTGA.

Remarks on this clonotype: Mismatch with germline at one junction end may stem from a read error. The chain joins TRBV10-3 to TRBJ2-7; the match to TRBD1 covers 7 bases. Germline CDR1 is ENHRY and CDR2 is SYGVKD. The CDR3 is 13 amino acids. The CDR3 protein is CAISDRVSYEQYF. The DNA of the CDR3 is TGTGCCATAAGTGACAGGGTGTCCTACGAGCAGTACTTC.

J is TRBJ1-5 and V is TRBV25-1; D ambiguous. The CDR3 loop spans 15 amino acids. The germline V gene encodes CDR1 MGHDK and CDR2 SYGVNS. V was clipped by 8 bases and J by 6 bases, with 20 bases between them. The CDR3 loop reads CASAPWAEDGQPQHF. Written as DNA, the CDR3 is TGTGCCAGCGCCCCCTGGGCGGAGGACGGTCAGCCCCAGCATTTT.

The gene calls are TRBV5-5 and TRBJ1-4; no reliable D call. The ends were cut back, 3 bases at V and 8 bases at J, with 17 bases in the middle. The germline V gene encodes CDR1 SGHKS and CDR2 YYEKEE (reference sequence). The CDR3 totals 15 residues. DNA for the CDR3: TGTGCCAGCAGCTCGGTACCTTACATGGGGGAAAAACTGTTTTTT. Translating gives CASSSVPYMGEKLFF.

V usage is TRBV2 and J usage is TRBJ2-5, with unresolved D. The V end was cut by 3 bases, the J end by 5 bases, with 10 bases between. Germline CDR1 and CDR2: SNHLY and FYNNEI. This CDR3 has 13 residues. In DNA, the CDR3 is TGTGCCAGCAGTGACGTCCTCGGGGAGACCCAGTACTTC. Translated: CASSDVLGETQYF.